This T cell receptor beta chain was found in a study of blood T cell repertoires in COVID-19. Measured with immunoSEQ multiplex PCR; TCRdb has only the in-frame clones, and not every one. The sample carries 180,000 or so clones, about four fifths recorded once. Clinical histories supplied by participants themselves formed the basis of cohort assignment. The germline CDR1 and CDR2 sequences are SGHRS and YFSETQ. Trimming took off 4 bases at V and 4 bases at J, with 14 bases between the two ends. CDR3 length: 14 amino acids. The rearrangement joins TRBV5-1 to TRBJ1-2; D not resolved. Sample: PBMCs or T cells enriched from blood (not recorded which). The receptor was isolated from a man in his fifties or sixties who had recovered from COVID-19. CDR3 bases: TGCGCCAGCAGCCCGGAGGAGGCCCCCTATGGCTACACCTTC. Amino acids: CASSPEEAPYGYTF.